This TCR beta chain was documented in a study of cytomegalovirus exposure and HLA in healthy donors. Study-level points and caveats: The study flagged approximately 180 TCR beta chains as cytomegalovirus-associated.

This clone was seen once. What it binds is unknown. The PCR used 60 Vbeta and 13 Jbeta primers. Profiling relied on immunoSEQ multiplex PCR, and the TCRdb table lists in-frame clones only, not all of them. In the table there are 150,000 to 200,000 clones, around 82% of which are singletons. The sequenced sample consisted of PBMCs. This sequence was found in a boy aged 5 to 17 in good health and CMV-seronegative.

CDR3 nucleotides: TGTGCCAGCAGCGCGTCCCGGGACAGAATCGCCTACAATGAGCAGTTCTTC. Translating gives CASSASRDRIAYNEQFF. This sequence joins TRBV2 and TRBJ2-1; 7 positions agree with TRBD1. Unmatched junction bases numbered 13, after V lost 6 bases and J lost 2 bases. The V gene's germline CDR1 is SNHLY and CDR2 FYNNEI. The CDR3 is 17 residues long.